The 12 T cell receptor beta chains below were found in one sample sequenced in a study of blood T cells in healthy people across ages. Using a J-beta primer mix together with a sample-barcoded 5' primer, a second PCR was run for about 6 to 11 cycles. In TCRdb, the 5' RACE reads were re-called with MiXCR into one record per CDR3 protein. Among 650,000 to 800,000 distinct CDR3 sequences, 44% were seen once, and the ten largest hold around 21%. The sample comprised blood. Receptors were obtained from a man in his 60s in good health.

This sequence joins TRBV5-8 and TRBJ2-5, with D perhaps TRBD1 or TRBD2 (5 bases each). The CDR3 totals 16 residues. The V gene's germline CDR1 is SGHTS and CDR2 YDEGEE. Deletions cut 0 bases from V and 5 bases from J, with 17 bases between. CDR3 sequence: CASSLVGLGVRETQYF. As DNA, the CDR3 is TGTGCCAGCAGCTTGGTCGGGTTGGGGGTCCGGGAGACCCAGTACTTC.

The V call is TRBV5-1, the J call TRBJ2-7; D is unclear. Germline V gene sequence: CDR1 SGHRS, CDR2 YFSETQ. The CDR3 contains 15 residues. V shed 1 base and J shed 2 bases, with 13 bases lying between them. The CDR3 DNA is TGCGCCAGCAGCTTGTCCGGAATCACCACCTACGAGCAGTACTTC. Translated, it gives CASSLSGITTYEQYF.

This sequence joins TRBV7-9 and TRBJ1-1, with 7 bases matching TRBD1. Losses at the gene ends were 1 base for V and 5 bases for J; bases not matched to a gene: 7. Per germline, CDR1 SEHNR and CDR2 FQNEAQ (reference sequence). CDR3 length: 15 residues. The CDR3 protein is CASSLGRQGYTEAFF. The CDR3 DNA follows: TGTGCCAGCAGCTTAGGCCGACAGGGATATACTGAAGCTTTCTTT. Together with reference TRBV7-9 and TRBJ1-1, the CDR3 gives the full variable domain: DTGVSQNPRHKITKRGQNVTFRCDPISEHNRLYWYRQTLGQGPEFLTYFQNEAQLEKSRLLSDRFSAERPKGSFSTLEIQRTEQGDSAMYLCASSLGRQGYTEAFFGQGTRLTVV.

The V gene is TRBV20-1, the J gene TRBJ1-1, with D unresolved. Germline V gives CDR1 DFQATT, CDR2 SNEGSKA (reference sequence). The CDR3 has 12 amino acids. The germline V and J ends were trimmed by 0 bases and 9 bases, with 11 bases remaining between them. CDR3 coding DNA: TGCAGTGCTAGAGATCTCGAGGAGAAAGCTTTCTTT. Protein: CSARDLEEKAFF.

This chain connects TRBV25-1 to TRBJ1-6; D remains ambiguous. From germline, CDR1 is MGHDK and CDR2 SYGVNS. This CDR3 is built from 13 residues. Trimming left V 1 base short and J 10 bases short, with 8 bases between. The CDR3 DNA is TGTGCCAGCAGTGAATGGGAGTGGTCACCCCTCCACTTT. This translates into CASSEWEWSPLHF.

This sequence joins TRBV25-1 and TRBJ1-2; no definite D call. The CDR3 has 12 residues. Germline lookup yields CDR1 MGHDK and CDR2 SYGVNS. V was clipped by 6 bases and J by 5 bases, with 10 bases between them. The CDR3 loop reads CASRDPGYGYTF. CDR3 nucleotide sequence: TGTGCCAGCAGGGACCCGGGTTATGGCTACACCTTC.

As concerns this clonotype: Its ends do not fully match the called genes, so a read error is possible. The chain combines TRBV5-8 with TRBJ2-1; TRBD2 matches 13 bases. CDR3 size: 17 residues. Germline lookup yields CDR1 SGHTS and CDR2 YDEGEE. CDR3 loop: CAGSLGRLAGGENEQFF. Here the CDR3 DNA reads TGTGCCGGCAGCTTAGGGAGACTAGCGGGGGGCGAGAATGAGCAGTTCTTC.

Only a few counts were recorded for this clonotype. The chain carries TRBV7-2 and TRBJ1-5; D is unresolved. Germline loops: CDR1 SGHTA, CDR2 FQGNSA. Trimming shortened V by 5 bases and J by 1 base, and 15 bases separated the two germline ends. CDR3 size: 16 residues. This chain's CDR3 is CASSPPPGRSNQPQHF. The CDR3 DNA reads as TGTGCCAGCAGCCCCCCCCCGGGGAGAAGCAATCAGCCCCAGCATTTT.

The chain is built from TRBV7-2 and TRBJ2-1; D is possibly TRBD1 (6 bases). The closer fit of TRBJ2-7 to the DNA end suggests the J call may be wrong. Germline lookup yields CDR1 SGHTA and CDR2 FQGNSA. There are 15 residues in the CDR3. The CDR3 sequence is CASSDRDTSYNEQYF. The CDR3 DNA is TGTGCCAGCAGCGACCGGGACACCTCCTACAATGAGCAGTACTTC.

The V gene is TRBV12-3 or TRBV12-4, the J gene TRBJ1-2; 9 bases map to TRBD1. J was trimmed by 2 bases and V by 5 bases; bases with no gene match: 6. The CDR3 sequence is 15 residues long. CDR3 nucleotide sequence: TGTGCCAGCAGTCCACAGGGGGCGCGAAACTATGGCTACACCTTC. Residues: CASSPQGARNYGYTF.

The V and J genes are TRBV7-9 and TRBJ2-1, with 7 positions matching TRBD1. Per the germline V gene, CDR1 is SEHNR and CDR2 is FQNEAQ (reference sequence). V trimming: 5 bases; J trimming: 2 bases; junction bases outside the gene matches: 3. The CDR3 runs to 14 residues. The DNA of the CDR3 is TGTGCCAGCAGCACGACAGGGCCCTACAATGAGCAGTTCTTC. This encodes CASSTTGPYNEQFF.

This clonotype was detected a few times. The rearrangement links TRBV3-1 to TRBJ2-7; D might be TRBD2 (5 bases). The CDR3 runs 15 residues. V was pared by 0 bases and J by 1 base, with 10 bases between. Germline V gene sequence: CDR1 LGHDT, CDR2 YNNKEL (reference sequence). The CDR3 loop reads CASSQDRTSSYEQYF. CDR3 nucleotide sequence: TGTGCCAGCAGCCAAGATCGTACTAGTTCCTACGAGCAGTACTTC.